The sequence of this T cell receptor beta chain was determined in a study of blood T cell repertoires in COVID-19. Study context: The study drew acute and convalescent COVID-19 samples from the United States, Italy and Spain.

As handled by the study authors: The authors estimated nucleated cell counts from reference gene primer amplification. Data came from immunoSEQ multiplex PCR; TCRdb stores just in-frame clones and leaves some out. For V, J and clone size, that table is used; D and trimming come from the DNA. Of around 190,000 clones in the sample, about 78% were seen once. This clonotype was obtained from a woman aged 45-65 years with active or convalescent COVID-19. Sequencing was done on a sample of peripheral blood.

The CDR3 reads CSVEGTTYEQYF. CDR3 nucleotide sequence: TGCAGCGTCGAGGGGACAACCTACGAGCAGTACTTC. The J gene is TRBJ2-7, the V gene TRBV29-1; D may be TRBD1 (6 bases). The V end lost 6 bases, the J end lost 2 bases, and 11 bases lay between the germline ends. The CDR3 contains 12 residues. CDR1 is SQVTM, CDR2 ANQGSEA, per germline.